This is a list of T cell receptor beta chains from one sample in a study of beta chain features in type 1 diabetes. Sequenced by immunoSEQ multiplex PCR; TCRdb stores in-frame clones only, minus some. The data contain some 110,000 clones, 16% of them singletons. Sequences were obtained from central memory CD4+ T cells from blood. The receptors come from a man aged 30 to 39 with type 1 diabetes. Both conserved end residues are part of each CDR3. The D gene is left open where the match is weak. Clone size is stated in some rows and not others, as once, few, many or a class when expanded.

cdr3_aa: CASTGGGTGRETQYF
cdr3_nt: TGTGCCAGCACCGGGGGAGGGACAGGACGAGAGACCCAGTACTTC
d_call: .
v_call: TRBV27
clone_size: .
j_call: TRBJ2-5

cdr3_aa: CASSQASRVNTGELFF
cdr3_nt: TGCGCCAGCAGCCAGGCCTCCCGGGTCAACACCGGGGAGCTGTTTTTT
d_call: .
v_call: TRBV4-3
clone_size: many
j_call: TRBJ2-2

cdr3_aa: CSADSFVGKDTQYF
cdr3_nt: TGCAGCGCGGACTCCTTTGTGGGTAAGGATACGCAGTATTTT
d_call: .
v_call: TRBV29-1
clone_size: few
j_call: TRBJ2-3

cdr3_aa: CASSEQGVNEQFF
cdr3_nt: TGCGCCAGCAGTGAACAGGGGGTGAATGAGCAGTTCTTC
d_call: TRBD1
v_call: TRBV10-1
clone_size: few
j_call: TRBJ2-1

cdr3_aa: CASTTGSPYEQYF
cdr3_nt: TGTGCCAGCACCACGGGATCCCCCTACGAGCAGTACTTC
d_call: .
v_call: TRBV28
clone_size: .
j_call: TRBJ2-7

cdr3_aa: CASSASSYEQYF
cdr3_nt: TGTGCCAGCTCGGCGAGCTCCTACGAGCAGTACTTC
d_call: .
v_call: TRBV5-6
clone_size: .
j_call: TRBJ2-7

cdr3_aa: CASSGLDAKDGYTF
cdr3_nt: TGTGCCAGCAGCGGGTTGGACGCGAAGGATGGCTACACCTTC
d_call: .
v_call: TRBV2
clone_size: .
j_call: TRBJ1-2

cdr3_aa: CASSLAGKRTDTQYF
cdr3_nt: TGCGCCAGCAGCTTGGCGGGGAAACGCACAGATACGCAGTATTTT
d_call: .
v_call: TRBV5-1
clone_size: few
j_call: TRBJ2-3

cdr3_aa: CASSEGPSSYNEQFF
cdr3_nt: TGTGCCAGCAGTGAGGGCCCCAGCTCCTACAATGAGCAGTTCTTC
d_call: .
v_call: TRBV2
clone_size: .
j_call: TRBJ2-1

cdr3_aa: CASSLGQGNSPLHF
cdr3_nt: TGTGCCAGCAGTCTTGGACAAGGGAATTCACCCCTCCACTTT
d_call: .
v_call: TRBV2
clone_size: .
j_call: TRBJ1-6

cdr3_aa: CASSLGQGVTQYF
cdr3_nt: TGTGCTAGCAGCTTGGGACAGGGGGTGACTCAGTACTTC
d_call: TRBD1
v_call: TRBV7-7
clone_size: .
j_call: TRBJ2-5

cdr3_aa: CASSLTPDTQYF
cdr3_nt: TGTGCCAGCAGCTTAACGCCAGATACGCAGTATTTT
d_call: .
v_call: TRBV7-8
clone_size: .
j_call: TRBJ2-3

cdr3_aa: CSVEGQALPNVLTF
cdr3_nt: TGCAGCGTGGAGGGACAGGCCCTACCCAACGTCCTGACTTTC
d_call: TRBD1
v_call: TRBV29-1
clone_size: many
j_call: TRBJ2-6

cdr3_aa: CASSQDSGTYGYTF
cdr3_nt: TGTGCCAGCAGCCAAGATTCCGGGACCTATGGCTACACCTTC
d_call: .
v_call: TRBV14
clone_size: .
j_call: TRBJ1-2

cdr3_aa: CSVGAGQDSPLHF
cdr3_nt: TGCAGCGTTGGGGCAGGGCAAGATTCACCCCTCCACTTT
d_call: .
v_call: TRBV29-1
clone_size: .
j_call: TRBJ1-6

cdr3_aa: CASSLGGTANSYEQYF
cdr3_nt: TGTGCCAGCAGCTTAGGGGGGACCGCCAACTCCTACGAGCAGTACTTC
d_call: .
v_call: TRBV7-2
clone_size: .
j_call: TRBJ2-7

cdr3_aa: CASSPRRNNEQFF
cdr3_nt: TGTGCCAGCAGCCCACGTCGGAACAATGAGCAGTTCTTC
d_call: .
v_call: TRBV7-2
clone_size: .
j_call: TRBJ2-1

cdr3_aa: CASSSWTALGYTF
cdr3_nt: TGCGCCAGCAGCTCCTGGACGGCCCTCGGCTACACCTTC
d_call: .
v_call: TRBV5-1
clone_size: .
j_call: TRBJ1-2

cdr3_aa: CASSLSGRLGQGEQYF
cdr3_nt: TGTGCCAGCAGTTTAAGCGGACGCCTCGGGCAGGGCGAGCAGTACTTC
d_call: .
v_call: TRBV28
clone_size: few
j_call: TRBJ2-7

cdr3_aa: CASSVGQPYEQYF
cdr3_nt: TGTGCCAGCAGCGTCGGACAGCCCTACGAGCAGTACTTC
d_call: .
v_call: TRBV7-2
clone_size: many
j_call: TRBJ2-7

cdr3_aa: CASSLEDPRRLAEQFF
cdr3_nt: TGTGCCAGCAGCTTAGAAGACCCGCGAAGATTAGCTGAGCAGTTCTTC
d_call: .
v_call: TRBV7-2
clone_size: .
j_call: TRBJ2-1

cdr3_aa: CSVLLRQGKEKLFF
cdr3_nt: TGCAGCGTTCTGTTGCGACAGGGGAAGGAAAAACTGTTTTTT
d_call: TRBD1
v_call: TRBV29-1
clone_size: few
j_call: TRBJ1-4

cdr3_aa: CASSQVLGPQETQYF
cdr3_nt: TGCGCCAGCAGCCAAGTCCTGGGGCCTCAAGAGACCCAGTACTTC
d_call: .
v_call: TRBV4-3
clone_size: few
j_call: TRBJ2-5

cdr3_aa: CASSLAGQRIYGYTF
cdr3_nt: TGTGCCAGCAGCTTAGCAGGCCAGAGGATCTATGGCTACACCTTC
d_call: .
v_call: TRBV7-2
clone_size: .
j_call: TRBJ1-2

cdr3_aa: CASSKQYRDREHSGANVLTF
cdr3_nt: TGTGCCAGCAGCAAACAGTACCGGGACAGAGAACACTCTGGGGCCAACGTCCTGACTTTC
d_call: TRBD1
v_call: TRBV5-5
clone_size: .
j_call: TRBJ2-6

cdr3_aa: CAIRTAGTDTQYF
cdr3_nt: TGTGCCATCAGGACCGCAGGGACAGATACGCAGTATTTT
d_call: .
v_call: TRBV10-3
clone_size: .
j_call: TRBJ2-3

cdr3_aa: CAALRGGGDTQYF
cdr3_nt: TGTGCCGCCCTTCGGGGGGGAGGAGATACGCAGTATTTT
d_call: TRBD2
v_call: TRBV30
clone_size: few
j_call: TRBJ2-3

cdr3_aa: CASSLAVDSERFF
cdr3_nt: TGCGCCAGCAGCTTGGCCGTGGACAGCGAGCGGTTCTTC
d_call: .
v_call: TRBV5-1
clone_size: .
j_call: TRBJ2-1

cdr3_aa: CASRQGLAGGRETQYF
cdr3_nt: TGTGCCAGCAGGCAGGGACTAGCGGGGGGTCGAGAGACCCAGTACTTC
d_call: TRBD2
v_call: TRBV7-8
clone_size: .
j_call: TRBJ2-5

cdr3_aa: CASSQDPGEQYF
cdr3_nt: TGTGCCAGCAGCCAAGATCCGGGCGAGCAGTACTTC
d_call: .
v_call: TRBV4-2
clone_size: .
j_call: TRBJ2-7

cdr3_aa: CASSARGQGNTEAFF
cdr3_nt: TGTGCCAGCAGCGCCCGGGGACAGGGGAATACTGAAGCTTTCTTT
d_call: TRBD1
v_call: TRBV7-9
clone_size: .
j_call: TRBJ1-1

cdr3_aa: CASRLHQGDNYEQYF
cdr3_nt: TGTGCCAGCAGGCTACATCAGGGGGATAACTACGAGCAGTACTTC
d_call: TRBD1
v_call: TRBV27
clone_size: few
j_call: TRBJ2-7

cdr3_aa: CASSTTTGANQETQYF
cdr3_nt: TGTGCCAGCAGCACGACTACAGGGGCAAACCAAGAGACCCAGTACTTC
d_call: TRBD1
v_call: TRBV11-3
clone_size: many
j_call: TRBJ2-5

cdr3_aa: CASSPYETQYF
cdr3_nt: TGTGCCAGCTCACCCTATGAGACCCAGTACTTC
d_call: .
v_call: TRBV18
clone_size: many
j_call: TRBJ2-5

cdr3_aa: CASSDGQAFTDTQYF
cdr3_nt: TGTGCCAGCAGTGACGGACAGGCGTTCACAGATACGCAGTATTTT
d_call: TRBD1
v_call: TRBV25-1
clone_size: .
j_call: TRBJ2-3

cdr3_aa: CASSYPAGNEQFF
cdr3_nt: TGTGCCAGCAGTTACCCCGCAGGGAACGAGCAGTTCTTC
d_call: .
v_call: TRBV27
clone_size: few
j_call: TRBJ2-1

cdr3_aa: CASSQDLGGGYYGYTF
cdr3_nt: TGTGCCAGCAGCCAAGATCTGGGAGGGGGCTACTATGGCTACACCTTC
d_call: TRBD1
v_call: TRBV4-2
clone_size: few
j_call: TRBJ1-2

cdr3_aa: CASIIRDISYNEQFF
cdr3_nt: TGTGCCAGCATAATCCGGGACATCTCCTACAATGAGCAGTTCTTC
d_call: .
v_call: TRBV2
clone_size: .
j_call: TRBJ2-1

cdr3_aa: CASSVAGGYTGELFF
cdr3_nt: TGTGCCAGCAGCGTAGCTGGGGGGTACACCGGGGAGCTGTTTTTT
d_call: .
v_call: TRBV9
clone_size: .
j_call: TRBJ2-2